This T cell receptor beta chain was sequenced during a study of shared clonotypes between healthy human individuals. At the level of the study: Donors were a couple of women and a few men aged 18 to 49. Overall study results and limits: A handful of donors held roughly 5% of naive CD4 clonotypes in common. Sampling covered blood only; tissue repertoires likely differ.

TCRdb's copy holds only in-frame clones and misses some; the assay was immunoSEQ multiplex PCR. The sample contains a few hundred thousand clones, around 86% of which appear only once. Concerning this clone itself: Its antigen is not identified.

Germline V gene data show CDR1 as MDHEN and CDR2 as SYDVKM. Trimming left V 3 bases short and J 1 base short, with 11 bases between. CDR3 size: 15 residues. The sequence was obtained from a man aged 18 to 30 in good health. The material sequenced was memory CD8+ T cells sorted from blood. The sample's subset: CD45RO+ cells pooled with CCR7-negative TemRA cells. This chain uses TRBV28 with TRBJ2-3; D could derive from TRBD1 or TRBD2 (5 bases each). As DNA, the CDR3 is TGTGCCAGCAGTTTCTCCCGGGACCGCACAGATACGCAGTATTTT. This encodes CASSFSRDRTDTQYF.